This T cell receptor (beta chain) came from a study of Graves' ophthalmopathy and Graves' hyperthyroidism. TCR beta CDR3 regions were amplified from RNA transcripts. HTBI-primed first-round RT-PCR preceded second-round multiplex PCR. TCRdb re-derived calls from the multiplex PCR reads in MiXCR, one entry per CDR3 protein. The sample has about 370,000 distinct CDR3 sequences; about a sixth are singletons. Orbital computed tomography and thyroid ultrasound, along with TRAb, serum thyroxine and clinical symptoms, underpinned diagnosis. The PBMCs originated from approximately 9.5 ml of fresh peripheral blood. From germline, CDR1 is MDHEN and CDR2 SYDVKM. The CDR3 extends over 12 amino acids. V gave up 2 bases and J gave up 5 bases, with 6 bases separating them. This clonotype showed up many times.

This sequence originates from an adult woman with stable Graves' hyperthyroidism. The V call is TRBV28, the J call TRBJ1-1; D remains ambiguous. Sequenced material: peripheral blood. The chain's CDR3 is CASSLVRTEAFF. The CDR3 bases are TGTGCCAGCAGTTTAGTAAGGACTGAAGCTTTCTTT.